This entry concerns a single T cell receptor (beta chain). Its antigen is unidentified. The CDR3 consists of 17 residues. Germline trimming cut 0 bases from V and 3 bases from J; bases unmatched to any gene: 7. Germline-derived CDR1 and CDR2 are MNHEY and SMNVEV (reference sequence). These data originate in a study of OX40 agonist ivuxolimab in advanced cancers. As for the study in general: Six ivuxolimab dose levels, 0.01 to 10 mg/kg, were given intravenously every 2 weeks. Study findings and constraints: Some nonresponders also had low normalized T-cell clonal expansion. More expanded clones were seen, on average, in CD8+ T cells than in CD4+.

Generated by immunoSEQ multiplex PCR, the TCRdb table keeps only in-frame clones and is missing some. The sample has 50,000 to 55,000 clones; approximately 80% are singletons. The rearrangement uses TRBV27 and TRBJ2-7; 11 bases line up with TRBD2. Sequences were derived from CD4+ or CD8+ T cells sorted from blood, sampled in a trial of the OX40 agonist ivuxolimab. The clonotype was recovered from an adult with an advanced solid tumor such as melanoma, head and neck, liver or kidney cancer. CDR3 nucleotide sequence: TGTGCCAGCAGTTTATCACGCGCCGGGACTAGCGGCTACGAGCAGTACTTC. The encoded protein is CASSLSRAGTSGYEQYF.